This TCR beta chain came from a study of graft-versus-host responses after intestinal transplantation. As concerns this clone: Its antigen is still unknown.

Trimming removed 0 bases from V and 8 bases from J; junction bases left unmatched: 16. The CDR3 spans 19 residues. Per the germline V gene, CDR1 is SGDLS and CDR2 is YYNGEE. Sequencing was performed with immunoSEQ multiplex PCR; in TCRdb, only in-frame clones are kept and a portion is missing. The table includes roughly 28,000 clones, around 80% detected once. The rearrangement links TRBV9 to TRBJ2-1; 11 bases align to TRBD2. The specimen comprised unstimulated CD4+ T cells sorted from spleen or lymph node cells, sampled before intestinal transplant. This clonotype originated in a human donor who received an intestinal transplant. This CDR3 reads CASSVEGLAGGQNPDEQFF. Written as DNA, the CDR3 is TGTGCCAGCAGCGTAGAGGGGCTAGCGGGGGGTCAAAACCCAGATGAGCAGTTCTTC.